This TCR beta chain was sequenced during a study of OX40 agonist ivuxolimab in advanced cancers. Profiled with immunoSEQ multiplex PCR; TCRdb holds only in-frame clones, not every one. Of about 82,000 clones in the sample, roughly 88% were seen once. Blood got drawn at baseline, again on cycle 4 day 1, and then on cycle 7 day 1. Unmatched junction bases numbered 6, after V lost 4 bases and J lost 5 bases. The germline V gene has CDR1 SGHTS and CDR2 YDEGEE. CDR3 length: 15 residues. The gene calls are TRBV5-8 and TRBJ2-1; 10 nucleotides match TRBD1. Source: CD4+ or CD8+ T cells sorted from blood, taken in a trial of the OX40 agonist ivuxolimab. The receptor was derived from an adult with an advanced solid tumor such as melanoma, head and neck, liver or kidney cancer. The CDR3 DNA reads as TGTGCCAGCAGCACGACAGGGGGCGAAAACAATGAGCAGTTCTTC. Its protein is CASSTTGGENNEQFF.